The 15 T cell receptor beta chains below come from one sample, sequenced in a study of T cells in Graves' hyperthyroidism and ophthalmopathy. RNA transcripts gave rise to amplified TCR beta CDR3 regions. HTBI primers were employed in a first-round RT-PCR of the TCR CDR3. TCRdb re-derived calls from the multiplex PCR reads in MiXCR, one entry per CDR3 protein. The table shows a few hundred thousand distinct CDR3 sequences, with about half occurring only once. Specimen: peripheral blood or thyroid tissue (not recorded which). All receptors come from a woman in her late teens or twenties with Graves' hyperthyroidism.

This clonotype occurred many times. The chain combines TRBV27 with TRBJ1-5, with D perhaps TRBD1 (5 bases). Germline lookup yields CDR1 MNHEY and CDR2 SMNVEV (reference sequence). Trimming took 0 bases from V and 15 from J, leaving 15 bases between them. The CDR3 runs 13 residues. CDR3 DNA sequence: TGTGCCAGCAGTTTATCGTTCGGGACTGGTAGGCATTTT. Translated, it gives CASSLSFGTGRHF.

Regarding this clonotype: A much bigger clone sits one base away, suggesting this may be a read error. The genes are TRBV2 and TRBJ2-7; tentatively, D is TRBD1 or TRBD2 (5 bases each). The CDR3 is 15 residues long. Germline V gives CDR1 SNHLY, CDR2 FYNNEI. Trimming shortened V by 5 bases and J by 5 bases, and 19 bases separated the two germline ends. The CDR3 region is CASSSGGWGYHEQYF. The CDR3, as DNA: TGTGCCAGCAGTTCGGGCGGCTGGGGGTACCACGAGCAGTACTTC.

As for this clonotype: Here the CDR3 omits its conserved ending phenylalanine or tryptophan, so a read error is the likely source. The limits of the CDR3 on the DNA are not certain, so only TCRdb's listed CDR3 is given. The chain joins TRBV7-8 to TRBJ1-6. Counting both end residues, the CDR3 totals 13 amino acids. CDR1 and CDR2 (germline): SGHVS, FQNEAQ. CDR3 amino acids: CASSFTGTRSPLV.

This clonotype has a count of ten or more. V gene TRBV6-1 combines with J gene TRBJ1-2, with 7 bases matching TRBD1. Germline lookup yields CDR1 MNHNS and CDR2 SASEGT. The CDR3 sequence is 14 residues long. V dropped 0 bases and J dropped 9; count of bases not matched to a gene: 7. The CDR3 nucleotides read TGTGCCAGCAGTGAAGCGAGTACAGGGGCTAGCTACACCTTC. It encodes CASSEASTGASYTF.

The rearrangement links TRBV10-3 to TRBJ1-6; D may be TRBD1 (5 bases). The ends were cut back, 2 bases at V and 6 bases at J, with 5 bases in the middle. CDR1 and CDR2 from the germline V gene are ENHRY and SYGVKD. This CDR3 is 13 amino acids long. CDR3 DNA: TGTGCCATCAGTGAGGACAGTAATTCACCCCTCCACTTT. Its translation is CAISEDSNSPLHF.

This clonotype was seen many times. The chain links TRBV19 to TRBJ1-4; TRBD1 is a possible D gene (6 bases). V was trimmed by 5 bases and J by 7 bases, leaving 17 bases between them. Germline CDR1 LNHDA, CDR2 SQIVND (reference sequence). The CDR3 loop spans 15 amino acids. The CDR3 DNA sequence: TGTGCCAGTAGTCCCTCGTGGGGGGCTACTGAAAAACTGTTTTTT. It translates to CASSPSWGATEKLFF.

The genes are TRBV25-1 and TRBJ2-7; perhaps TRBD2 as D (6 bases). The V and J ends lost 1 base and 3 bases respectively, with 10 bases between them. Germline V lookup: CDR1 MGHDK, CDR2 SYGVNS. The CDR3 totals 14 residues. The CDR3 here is CASSESGVGYEQYF. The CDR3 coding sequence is TGTGCCAGCAGTGAATCGGGGGTAGGCTACGAGCAGTACTTC.

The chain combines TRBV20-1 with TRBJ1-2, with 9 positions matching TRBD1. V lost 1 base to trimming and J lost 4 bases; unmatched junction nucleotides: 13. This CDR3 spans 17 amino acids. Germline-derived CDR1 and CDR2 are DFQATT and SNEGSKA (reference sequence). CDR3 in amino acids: CSARAGTGPFVFYGYTF. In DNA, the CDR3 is TGCAGTGCTAGAGCTGGGACAGGGCCCTTCGTCTTCTATGGCTACACCTTC.

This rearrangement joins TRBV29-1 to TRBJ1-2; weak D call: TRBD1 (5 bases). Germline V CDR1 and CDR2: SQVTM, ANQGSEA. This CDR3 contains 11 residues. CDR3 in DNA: TGCAGGGTGCTTGGGAGGGGTGGCTACACCTTC. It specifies CRVLGRGGYTF. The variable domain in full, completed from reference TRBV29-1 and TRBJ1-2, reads SAVISQKPSRDICQRGTSLTIQCQVDSQVTMMFWYRQQPGQSLTLIATANQGSEATYESGFVIDKFPISRPNLTFSTLTVSNMSPEDSSIYLCRVLGRGGYTFGSGTRLTVV.

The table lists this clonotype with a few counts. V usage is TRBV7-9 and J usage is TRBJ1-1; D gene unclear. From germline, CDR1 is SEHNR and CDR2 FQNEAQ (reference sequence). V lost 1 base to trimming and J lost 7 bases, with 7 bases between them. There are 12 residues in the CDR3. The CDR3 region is CASSLGQDEAFF. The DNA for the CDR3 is TGTGCCAGCAGCTTAGGTCAAGATGAAGCTTTCTTT. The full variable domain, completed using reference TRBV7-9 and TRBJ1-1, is DTGVSQNPRHKITKRGQNVTFRCDPISEHNRLYWYRQTLGQGPEFLTYFQNEAQLEKSRLLSDRFSAERPKGSFSTLEIQRTEQGDSAMYLCASSLGQDEAFFGQGTRLTVV.

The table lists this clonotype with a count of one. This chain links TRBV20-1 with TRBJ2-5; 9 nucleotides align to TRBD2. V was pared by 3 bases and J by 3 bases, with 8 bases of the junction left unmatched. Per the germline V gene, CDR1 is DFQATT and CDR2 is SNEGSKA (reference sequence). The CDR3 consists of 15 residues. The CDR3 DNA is TGCAGTGCTAGGTCCCGGCTAGCGGGGAAAGAGACCCAGTACTTC. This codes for CSARSRLAGKETQYF.

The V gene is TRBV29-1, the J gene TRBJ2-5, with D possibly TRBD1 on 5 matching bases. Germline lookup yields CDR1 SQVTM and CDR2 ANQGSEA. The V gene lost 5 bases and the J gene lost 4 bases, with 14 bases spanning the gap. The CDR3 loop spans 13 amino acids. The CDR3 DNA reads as TGCAGCGTTCGGTTGCAGGGTCGAGAGACCCAGTACTTC. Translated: CSVRLQGRETQYF.

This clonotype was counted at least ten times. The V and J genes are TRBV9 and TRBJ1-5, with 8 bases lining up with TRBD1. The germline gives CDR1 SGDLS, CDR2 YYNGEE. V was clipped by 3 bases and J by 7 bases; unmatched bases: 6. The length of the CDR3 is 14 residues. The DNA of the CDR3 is TGTGCCAGCAGCGGACAGGGGAGCGGGCAGCCCCAGCATTTT. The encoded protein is CASSGQGSGQPQHF.

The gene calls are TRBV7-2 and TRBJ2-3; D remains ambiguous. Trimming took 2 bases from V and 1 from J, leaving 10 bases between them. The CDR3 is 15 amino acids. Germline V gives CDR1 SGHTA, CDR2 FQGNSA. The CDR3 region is CASSLSPGGTDTQYF. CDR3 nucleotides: TGTGCCAGCAGCTTAAGCCCTGGCGGCACAGATACGCAGTATTTT.

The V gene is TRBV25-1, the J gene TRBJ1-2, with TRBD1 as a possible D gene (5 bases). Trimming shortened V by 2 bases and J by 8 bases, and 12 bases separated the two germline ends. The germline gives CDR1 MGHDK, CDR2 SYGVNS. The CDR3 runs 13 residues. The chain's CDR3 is CASSEVGLWGYTF. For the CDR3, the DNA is TGTGCCAGCAGTGAAGTGGGGCTTTGGGGCTACACCTTC.